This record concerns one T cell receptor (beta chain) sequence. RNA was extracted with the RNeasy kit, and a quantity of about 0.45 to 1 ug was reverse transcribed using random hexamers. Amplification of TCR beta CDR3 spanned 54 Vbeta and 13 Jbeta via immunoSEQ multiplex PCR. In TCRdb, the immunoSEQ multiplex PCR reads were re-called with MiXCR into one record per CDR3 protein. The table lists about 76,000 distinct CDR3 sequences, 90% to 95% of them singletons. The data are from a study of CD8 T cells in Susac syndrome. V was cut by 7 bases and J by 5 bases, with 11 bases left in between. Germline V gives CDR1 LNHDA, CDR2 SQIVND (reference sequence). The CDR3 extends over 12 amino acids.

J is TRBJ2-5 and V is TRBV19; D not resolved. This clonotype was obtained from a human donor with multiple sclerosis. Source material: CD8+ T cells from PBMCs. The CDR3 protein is CASTTGQETQYF. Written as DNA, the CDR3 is TGTGCCAGTACGACTGGTCAGGAGACCCAGTACTTC.